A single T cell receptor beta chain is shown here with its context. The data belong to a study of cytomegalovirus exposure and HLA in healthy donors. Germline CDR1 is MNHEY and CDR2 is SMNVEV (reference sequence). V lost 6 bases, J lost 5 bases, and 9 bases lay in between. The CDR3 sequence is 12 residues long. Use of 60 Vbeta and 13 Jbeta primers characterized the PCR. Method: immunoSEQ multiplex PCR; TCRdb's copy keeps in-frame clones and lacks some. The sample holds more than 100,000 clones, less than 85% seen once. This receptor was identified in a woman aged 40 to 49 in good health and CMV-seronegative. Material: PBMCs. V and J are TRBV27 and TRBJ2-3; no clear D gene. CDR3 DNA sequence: TGTGCCAGCAGGGATCCGGGAGATACGCAGTATTTT. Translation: CASRDPGDTQYF.